A single sample is the source of the 4 T cell receptor beta chains below, sequenced in a study of blood T cell repertoires in COVID-19. Measured with immunoSEQ multiplex PCR; TCRdb has only the in-frame clones, and not every one. The sample lists roughly 240,000 clones, roughly four fifths occurring once. Sequencing was done on a sample of peripheral blood. These receptors originate from a woman in her seventies with acute or convalescent COVID-19.

The V call is TRBV12-3 or TRBV12-4, the J call TRBJ2-7; no clear D gene. The CDR3 length is 13 residues. Trimming took 0 bases from V and 0 from J, leaving 3 bases between them. DNA for the CDR3: TGTGCCAGCAGTTTAGCCCACTCCTACGAGCAGTACTTC. It yields the protein CASSLAHSYEQYF.

On this clone itself: Other DNA sequences within the sample encode an identical CDR3. This chain uses TRBV5-4 with TRBJ2-2; tentative D call: TRBD1 (6 bases). This CDR3 spans 15 amino acids. V was clipped by 3 bases and J by 0 bases, with 9 bases between them. Germline CDR1 reads SGHNT; CDR2 reads YYREEE (reference sequence). CDR3 amino acids: CASSSGTPNTGELFF. CDR3 coding DNA: TGTGCCAGCAGCTCCGGGACACCGAACACCGGGGAGCTGTTTTTT.

This clone was seen many times. The chain uses TRBV11-2 and TRBJ1-2; D ambiguous. The CDR3 consists of 14 residues. CDR1 is SGHAT and CDR2 is FQNNGV in the germline V gene. Trimming removed 5 bases from V and 2 bases from J, with 12 bases in between. The CDR3, as DNA: TGTGCCAGCAGCCAATCCTCGGGAAACTATGGCTACACCTTC. This codes for CASSQSSGNYGYTF.

About this clone: A read error may produce the germline difference seen at one junction end. J is TRBJ2-5 and V is TRBV5-1; 9 bases fit TRBD2. The germline V gene encodes CDR1 SGHRS and CDR2 YFSETQ. This CDR3 is 19 amino acids long. CDR3: CARSSTATRGGAGQETQYF. The CDR3 bases are TGCGCCCGCAGCTCAACCGCGACTCGCGGGGGGGCCGGCCAAGAGACCCAGTACTTC.